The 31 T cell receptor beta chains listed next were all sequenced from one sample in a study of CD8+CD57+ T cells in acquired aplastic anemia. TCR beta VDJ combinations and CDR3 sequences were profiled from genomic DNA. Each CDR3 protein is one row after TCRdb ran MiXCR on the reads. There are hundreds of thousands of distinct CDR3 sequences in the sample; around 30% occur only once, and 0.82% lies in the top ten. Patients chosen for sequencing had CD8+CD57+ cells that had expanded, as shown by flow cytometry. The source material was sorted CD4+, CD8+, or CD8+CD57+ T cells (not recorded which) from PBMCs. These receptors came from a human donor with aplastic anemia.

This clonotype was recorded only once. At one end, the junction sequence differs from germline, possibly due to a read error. The CDR3 nucleotides are TGTGCCAGCGAGCCTACCTACAATTCACCCCTCCACTTT. Its translation is CASEPTYNSPLHF. V usage is TRBV2 and J usage is TRBJ1-6; no definite D call. Germline loops: CDR1 SNHLY, CDR2 FYNNEI. The CDR3 has 13 amino acids.

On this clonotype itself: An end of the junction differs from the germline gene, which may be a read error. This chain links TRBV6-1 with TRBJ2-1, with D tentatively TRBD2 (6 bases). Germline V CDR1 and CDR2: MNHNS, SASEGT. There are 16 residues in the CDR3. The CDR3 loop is CASSPRAGSSYDEQFF. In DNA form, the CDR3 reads TGTGCCAGCAGCCCCCGGGCGGGAAGCTCCTACGATGAGCAGTTCTTC.

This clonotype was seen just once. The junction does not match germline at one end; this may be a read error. CDR3 in DNA: TGTGCCAGCAGTTTCAGCAGGTCAGAGACCCAGTACTTC. As protein: CASSFSRSETQYF. The V gene is TRBV10-2, the J gene TRBJ2-5; no clear D. CDR3 length: 13 residues. Per the germline V gene, CDR1 is WSHSY and CDR2 is SAAADI.

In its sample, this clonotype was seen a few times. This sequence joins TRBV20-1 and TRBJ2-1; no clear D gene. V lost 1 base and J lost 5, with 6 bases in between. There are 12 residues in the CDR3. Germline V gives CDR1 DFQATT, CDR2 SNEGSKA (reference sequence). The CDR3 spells CSARAQDNEQFF. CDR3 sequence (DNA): TGCAGTGCTAGAGCGCAAGACAATGAGCAGTTCTTC.

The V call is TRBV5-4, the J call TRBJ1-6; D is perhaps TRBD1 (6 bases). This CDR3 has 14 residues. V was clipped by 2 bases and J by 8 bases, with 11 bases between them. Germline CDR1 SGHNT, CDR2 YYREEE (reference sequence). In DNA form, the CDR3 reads TGTGCCAGCAGCTTAGGGGGGGCACATTCACCCCTCCACTTT. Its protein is CASSLGGAHSPLHF.

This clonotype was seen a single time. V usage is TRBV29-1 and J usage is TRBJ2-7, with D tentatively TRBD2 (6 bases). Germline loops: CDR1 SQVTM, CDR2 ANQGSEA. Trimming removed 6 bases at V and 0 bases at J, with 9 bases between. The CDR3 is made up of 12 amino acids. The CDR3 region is CSVGDFSYEQYF. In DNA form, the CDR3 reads TGCAGCGTCGGGGACTTCTCCTACGAGCAGTACTTC.

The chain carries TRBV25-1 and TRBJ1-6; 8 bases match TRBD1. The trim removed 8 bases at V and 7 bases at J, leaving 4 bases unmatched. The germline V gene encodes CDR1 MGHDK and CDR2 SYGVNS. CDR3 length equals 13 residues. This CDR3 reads CASRRGQNSPLHF. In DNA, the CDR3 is TGTGCCAGCCGCAGGGGGCAAAATTCACCCCTCCACTTT.

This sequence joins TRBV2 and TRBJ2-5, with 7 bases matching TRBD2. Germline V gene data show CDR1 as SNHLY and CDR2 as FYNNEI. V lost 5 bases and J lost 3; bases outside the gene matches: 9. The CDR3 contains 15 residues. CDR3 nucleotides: TGTGCCAGCAGTTTGGGTGGTCTAGCGGAAGAGACCCAGTACTTC. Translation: CASSLGGLAEETQYF.

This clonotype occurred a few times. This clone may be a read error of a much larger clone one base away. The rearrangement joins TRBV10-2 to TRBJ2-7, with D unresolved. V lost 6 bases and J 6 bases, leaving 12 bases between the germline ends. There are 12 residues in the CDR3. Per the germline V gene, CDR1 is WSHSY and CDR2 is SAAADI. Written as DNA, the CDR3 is TGCGCCAGCAGAGGCACTACCTGCGAGCAGTACTTC. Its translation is CASRGTTCEQYF.

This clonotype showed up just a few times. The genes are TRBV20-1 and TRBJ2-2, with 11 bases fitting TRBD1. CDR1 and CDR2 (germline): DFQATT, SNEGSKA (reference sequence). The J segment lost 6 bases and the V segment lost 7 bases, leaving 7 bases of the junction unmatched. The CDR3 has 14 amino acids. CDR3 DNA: TGCAGTGTTCGAGGACAGGGGGCTTCCGGGGAGCTGTTTTTT. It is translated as CSVRGQGASGELFF.

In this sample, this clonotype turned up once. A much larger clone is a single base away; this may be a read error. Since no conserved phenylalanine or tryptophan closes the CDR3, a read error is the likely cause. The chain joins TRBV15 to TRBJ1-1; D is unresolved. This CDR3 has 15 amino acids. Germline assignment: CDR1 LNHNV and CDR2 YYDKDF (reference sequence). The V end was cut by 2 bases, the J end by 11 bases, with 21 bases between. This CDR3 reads CATSRFEAPQLGAFS. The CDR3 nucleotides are TGTGCCACCAGCAGATTCGAGGCACCTCAATTGGGTGCTTTCTCT.

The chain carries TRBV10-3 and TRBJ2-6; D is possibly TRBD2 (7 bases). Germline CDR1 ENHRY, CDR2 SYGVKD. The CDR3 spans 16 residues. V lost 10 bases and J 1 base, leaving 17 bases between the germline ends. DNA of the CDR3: TGTGCCAACGCTGCGGGGGCCCCTTCTGGGGCCAACGTCCTGACTTTC. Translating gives CANAAGAPSGANVLTF.

CDR3 in amino acids: CSARDPDRESQPQHF. The DNA for the CDR3 is TGCAGTGCTAGAGATCCGGACAGGGAGTCTCAGCCCCAGCATTTT. This chain links TRBV20-1 with TRBJ1-5, with TRBD1 matching over 8 bases. Germline V lookup: CDR1 DFQATT, CDR2 SNEGSKA (reference sequence). Trimming at V came to 0 bases and at J to 6 bases, leaving 7 bases not matched to a gene. This CDR3 is 15 amino acids long.

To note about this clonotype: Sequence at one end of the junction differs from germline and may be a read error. This CDR3 is CASSRDRGFGDTF. The CDR3 nucleotides are TGTGCCAGCAGCAGGGACAGGGGGTTTGGCGACACCTTC. The chain joins TRBV7-3 to TRBJ1-2, with 11 bases lining up with TRBD1. CDR1 and CDR2 (germline): SGHTA, FQGTGA. This CDR3 is 13 amino acids long.

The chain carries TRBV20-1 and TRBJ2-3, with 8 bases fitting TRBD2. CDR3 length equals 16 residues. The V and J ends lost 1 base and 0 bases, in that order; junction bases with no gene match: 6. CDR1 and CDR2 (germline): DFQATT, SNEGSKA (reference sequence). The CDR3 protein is CSARVPGRDSTDTQYF. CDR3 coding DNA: TGCAGTGCTAGAGTACCCGGGAGGGATAGCACAGATACGCAGTATTTT.

DNA of the CDR3: TGTGCCAGCAGTGAAGTGTTCCTCATCGAGCAGTACTTC. It is translated as CASSEVFLIEQYF. The chain has TRBV6-1 and TRBJ2-7; D gene ambiguous. Germline assignment: CDR1 MNHNS and CDR2 SASEGT. CDR3 length: 13 residues. V lost 1 base and J 6 bases, leaving 10 bases between the germline ends.

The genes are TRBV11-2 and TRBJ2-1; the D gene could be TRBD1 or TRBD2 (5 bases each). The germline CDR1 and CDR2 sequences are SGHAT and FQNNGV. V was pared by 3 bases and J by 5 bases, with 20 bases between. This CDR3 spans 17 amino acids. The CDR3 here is CASSLESWGTRHNEQFF. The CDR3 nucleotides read TGTGCCAGCAGCTTGGAAAGTTGGGGGACGAGGCACAATGAGCAGTTCTTC.

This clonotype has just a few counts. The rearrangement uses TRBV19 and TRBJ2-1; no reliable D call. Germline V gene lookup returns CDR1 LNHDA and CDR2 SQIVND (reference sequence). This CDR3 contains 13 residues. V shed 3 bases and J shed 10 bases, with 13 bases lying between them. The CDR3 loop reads CASSIFLGREQFF. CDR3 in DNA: TGTGCCAGTAGTATTTTTCTGGGTCGGGAGCAGTTCTTC.

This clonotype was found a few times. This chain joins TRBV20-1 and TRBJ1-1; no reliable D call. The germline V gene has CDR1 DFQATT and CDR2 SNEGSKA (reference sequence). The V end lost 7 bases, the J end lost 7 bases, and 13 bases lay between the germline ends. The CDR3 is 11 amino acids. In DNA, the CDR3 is TGCAGTGTACCAGGTCCAAGTGAAGCTTTCTTT. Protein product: CSVPGPSEAFF.

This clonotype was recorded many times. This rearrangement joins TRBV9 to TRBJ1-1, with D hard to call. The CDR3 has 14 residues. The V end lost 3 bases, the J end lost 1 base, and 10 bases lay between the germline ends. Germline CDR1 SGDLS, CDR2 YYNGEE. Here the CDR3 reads CASSAREGNTEAFF. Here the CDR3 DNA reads TGTGCCAGCAGCGCGAGGGAGGGGAACACTGAAGCTTTCTTT.

The CDR3 protein is CAISNAGSNQPQHF. DNA for the CDR3: TGTGCCATCAGTAACGCAGGGAGCAATCAGCCCCAGCATTTT. V and J are TRBV10-3 and TRBJ1-5; D possibly corresponds to TRBD1 (5 bases). V lost 5 bases, J lost 1 base, and 9 bases lay in between. CDR3 length: 14 amino acids. Germline V gene sequence: CDR1 ENHRY, CDR2 SYGVKD.

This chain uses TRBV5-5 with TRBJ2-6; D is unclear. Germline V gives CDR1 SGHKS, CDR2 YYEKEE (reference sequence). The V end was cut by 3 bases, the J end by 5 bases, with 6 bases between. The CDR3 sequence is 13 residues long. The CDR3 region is CASSSLWANVLTF. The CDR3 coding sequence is TGTGCCAGCAGCTCCCTCTGGGCCAACGTCCTGACTTTC. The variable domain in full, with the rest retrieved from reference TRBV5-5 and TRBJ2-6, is DAGVTQSPTHLIKTRGQQVTLRCSPISGHKSVSWYQQVLGQGPQFIFQYYEKEERGRGNFPDRFSARQFPNYSSELNVNALLLGDSALYLCASSSLWANVLTFGAGSRLTVL.

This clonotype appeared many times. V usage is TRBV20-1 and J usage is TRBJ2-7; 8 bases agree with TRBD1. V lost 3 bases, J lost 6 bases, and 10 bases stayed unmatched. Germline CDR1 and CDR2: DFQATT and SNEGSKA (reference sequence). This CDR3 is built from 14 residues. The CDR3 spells CSARFHRGISEQYF. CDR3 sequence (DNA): TGCAGTGCTAGGTTTCACAGGGGGATTTCCGAGCAGTACTTC.

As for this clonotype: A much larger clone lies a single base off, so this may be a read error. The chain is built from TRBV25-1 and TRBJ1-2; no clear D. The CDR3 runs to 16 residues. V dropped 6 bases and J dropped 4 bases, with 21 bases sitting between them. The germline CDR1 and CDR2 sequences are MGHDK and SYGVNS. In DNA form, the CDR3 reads TGTGCCAGCAGCTCGGAACGGCTTTCTGGGTGCTATGGCTACACCTTC. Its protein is CASSSERLSGCYGYTF.

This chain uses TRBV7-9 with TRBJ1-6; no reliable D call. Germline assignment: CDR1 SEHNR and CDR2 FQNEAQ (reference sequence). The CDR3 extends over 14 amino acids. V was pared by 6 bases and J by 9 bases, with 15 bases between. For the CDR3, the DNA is TGTGCCAGCAGTTTACATTTTAAGGCTTCACCCCTCCACTTT. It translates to CASSLHFKASPLHF.

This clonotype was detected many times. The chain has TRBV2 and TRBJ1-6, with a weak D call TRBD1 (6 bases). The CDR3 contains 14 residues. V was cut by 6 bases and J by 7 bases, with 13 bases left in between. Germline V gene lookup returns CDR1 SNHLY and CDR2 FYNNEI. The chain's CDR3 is CASRDGTTNSPLHF. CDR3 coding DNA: TGTGCCAGCAGGGACGGGACAACCAATTCACCCCTCCACTTT.

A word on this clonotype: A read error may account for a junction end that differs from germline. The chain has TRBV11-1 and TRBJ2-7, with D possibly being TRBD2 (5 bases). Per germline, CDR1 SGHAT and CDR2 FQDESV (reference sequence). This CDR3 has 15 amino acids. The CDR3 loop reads CAGSLNDYGIYEQYF. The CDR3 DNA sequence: TGTGCCGGCAGCTTAAACGACTACGGTATCTACGAGCAGTACTTC. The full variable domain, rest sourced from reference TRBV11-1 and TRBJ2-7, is EAEVAQSPRYKITEKSQAVAFWCDPISGHATLYWYRQILGQGPELLVQFQDESVVDDSQLPKDRFSAERLKGVDSTLKIQPAELGDSAMYLCAGSLNDYGIYEQYFGPGTRLTVT.

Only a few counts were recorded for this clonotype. The CDR3 DNA reads TGTGCCAGCAAAGATGATCAGGGGCTACCCTACGAGCAGTACTTC. Encoded protein: CASKDDQGLPYEQYF. This chain uses TRBV24-1 with TRBJ2-7; a possible D gene is TRBD1 (6 bases). CDR3 length equals 15 residues. V lost 11 bases to trimming and J lost 2 bases, with 21 bases between them. Germline assignment: CDR1 KGHDR and CDR2 SFDVKD.

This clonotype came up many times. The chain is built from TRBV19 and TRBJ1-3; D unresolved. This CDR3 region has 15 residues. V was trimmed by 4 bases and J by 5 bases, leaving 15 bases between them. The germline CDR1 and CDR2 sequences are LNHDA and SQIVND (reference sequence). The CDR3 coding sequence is TGTGCCAGTAGTACCCCACCGGGCGACCGAAACACCATATATTTT. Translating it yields CASSTPPGDRNTIYF.

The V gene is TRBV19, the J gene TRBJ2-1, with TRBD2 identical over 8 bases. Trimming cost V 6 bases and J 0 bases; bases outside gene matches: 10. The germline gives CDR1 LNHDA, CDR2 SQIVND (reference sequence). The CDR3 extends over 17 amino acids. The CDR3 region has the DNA TGTGCCAGTAGCGATACGGGACTAGGAATCTCCTACAATGAGCAGTTCTTC. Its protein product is CASSDTGLGISYNEQFF.

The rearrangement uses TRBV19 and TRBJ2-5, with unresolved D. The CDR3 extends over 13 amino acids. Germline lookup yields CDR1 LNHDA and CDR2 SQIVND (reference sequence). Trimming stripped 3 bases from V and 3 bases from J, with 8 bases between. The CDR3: CASSMGRKETQYF. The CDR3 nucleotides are TGTGCCAGTAGTATGGGCCGGAAAGAGACCCAGTACTTC. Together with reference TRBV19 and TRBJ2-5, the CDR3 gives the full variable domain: DGGITQSPKYLFRKEGQNVTLSCEQNLNHDAMYWYRQDPGQGLRLIYYSQIVNDFQKGDIAEGYSVSREKKESFPLTVTSAQKNPTAFYLCASSMGRKETQYFGPGTRLLVL.